Included here is one T cell receptor beta chain sequence, with context. Its target is unknown. Time point denoted: blood 4 weeks post-SBRT, at nephrectomy. Treatment reported: 15 Gy SBRT to primary tumor, nephrectomy 4 weeks later. This renal cell carcinoma was of the clear cell type. The CDR3 is made up of 12 amino acids. The germline CDR1 and CDR2 sequences are SGHVS and FNYEAQ. V was shortened by 3 bases and J by 5 bases, with 6 bases between the two germline ends. The sample belongs to a study of radiation and T cells in renal cell carcinoma. Study-wide findings and caveats: Pretreatment tumor biopsies were lacking, so baseline clonotypes are unknown. Top tumor clonotypes rose in blood 2 weeks post-radiation, then contracted.

Here immunoSEQ multiplex PCR was the method, and the copy in TCRdb shows in-frame clones only, minus some. The sample has roughly 92,000 clones; 80% to 90% are singletons. This clonotype was sampled from a man between 60 and 70 years old with renal cell carcinoma. V usage is TRBV7-6 and J usage is TRBJ2-3; the D gene is possibly TRBD2 (5 bases). Sample: blood, taken from a patient whose treatment included radiotherapy and nephrectomy. DNA of the CDR3: TGTGCCAGCAGCTTGCGGGTAGATACGCAGTATTTT. Translated, it gives CASSLRVDTQYF. Drawing the rest from reference TRBV7-6 and TRBJ2-3, the complete variable domain is GAGVSQSPRYKVTKRGQDVALRCDPISGHVSLYWYRQALGQGPEFLTYFNYEAQQDKSGLPNDRFSAERPEGSISTLTIQRTEQRDSAMYRCASSLRVDTQYFGPGTRLTVL.